This TCR beta chain was sequenced for a study of cytomegalovirus exposure and HLA in healthy donors. On the study more broadly: Out of several hundred genotyped donors, roughly 80% belonged to the Caucasian-associated ancestry cluster.

General study points: Being productive about 87% or about 30% of the time was typical of most TCR beta V segments in an earlier analysis.

This clone appeared a single time. Its antigen remains unidentified. Per the germline V gene, CDR1 is MNHNS and CDR2 is SASEGT. The CDR3 loop spans 15 amino acids. Trimming at V came to 7 bases and at J to 4 bases, leaving 8 bases not matched to a gene. PCR used 60 Vbeta primers and 13 Jbeta primers. Here immunoSEQ multiplex PCR was the method, and the copy in TCRdb shows in-frame clones only, minus some. Altogether approximately 190,000 clones are present, roughly 80% being singletons, with the ten largest covering 3% to 4.5%. The sample taken for sequencing was PBMCs. The rearrangement uses TRBV6-1 and TRBJ2-3; 10 bases match TRBD1. The receptor's source is a man aged 50 to 59 in good health and CMV-seronegative. The CDR3 DNA reads TGTGCCAGCATGACCGGGACAGGGGAAGCAGATACGCAGTATTTT. Translated, it gives CASMTGTGEADTQYF.